The T cell receptor beta chain described here comes from a study of blood T cells in healthy people across ages. Then a second PCR, running roughly 6 to 11 cycles, was carried out with a sample-barcoded 5' primer and a J-beta primer mix. Every single cDNA molecule received a tag from a template-switch adaptor with 12 random nucleotides. From the 5' RACE reads, TCRdb called clonotypes with MiXCR, one entry per CDR3 protein. Of hundreds of thousands of distinct CDR3 sequences in the sample, approximately 60% are singletons; the top ten hold approximately 24%. Study-level points and caveats: Both higher diversity and more naive CD4+ cells marked long-lived donors when set against aged donors.

This clonotype appeared a few times. What it binds is not known. This CDR3 is built from 15 residues. Per germline, CDR1 GTSNPN and CDR2 SVGIG (reference sequence). V gene TRBV30 combines with J gene TRBJ2-1, with TRBD2 matching 8 bases. The clonotype was recovered from a man aged 35 to 55 in good health. Material: blood. The CDR3 sequence is CARRGGGAMVGEQFF. The CDR3 DNA reads as TGTGCGCGACGGGGGGGCGGTGCAATGGTCGGTGAGCAGTTCTTC. Based on the CDR3 plus reference TRBV30 and TRBJ2-1, the full variable domain is SQTIHQWPATLVQPVGSPLSLECTVEGTSNPNLYWYRQAAGRGLQLLFYSVGIGQISSEVPQNLSASRPQDRQFILSSKKLLLSDSGFYLCARRGGGAMVGEQFFGPGTRLTVL.